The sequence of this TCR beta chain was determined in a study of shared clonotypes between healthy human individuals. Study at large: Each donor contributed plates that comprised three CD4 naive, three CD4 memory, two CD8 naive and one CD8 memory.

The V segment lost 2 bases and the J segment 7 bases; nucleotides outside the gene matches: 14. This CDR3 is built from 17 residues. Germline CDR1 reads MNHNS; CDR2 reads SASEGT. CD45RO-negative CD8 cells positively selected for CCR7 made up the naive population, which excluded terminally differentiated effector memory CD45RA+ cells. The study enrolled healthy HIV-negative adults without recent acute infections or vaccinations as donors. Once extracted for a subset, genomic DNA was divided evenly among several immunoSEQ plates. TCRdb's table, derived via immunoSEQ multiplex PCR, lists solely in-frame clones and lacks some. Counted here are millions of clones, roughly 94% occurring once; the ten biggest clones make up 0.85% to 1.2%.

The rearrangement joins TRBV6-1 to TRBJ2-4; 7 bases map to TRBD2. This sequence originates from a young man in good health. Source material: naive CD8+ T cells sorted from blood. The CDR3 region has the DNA TGTGCCAGCAGTGAATACGAGGGAGGGCCCTTGTTGAACATTCAGTACTTC. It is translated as CASSEYEGGPLLNIQYF.